This T cell receptor beta chain was documented in a study of blood T cell repertoires in COVID-19. Study summary: Sites in the United States, Italy and Spain provided acute and convalescent COVID-19 samples. The analysed material was cDNA or gDNA that came from T cells, B-cell-depleted T cells, or PBMCs.

Germline assignment: CDR1 SNHLY and CDR2 FYNNEI. CDR3 length: 15 amino acids. V lost 5 bases, J lost 8 bases, and 16 bases lay in between. The authors' processing: Reference gene primer amplification gave nucleated cell count estimates. Here immunoSEQ multiplex PCR was the method, and the copy in TCRdb shows in-frame clones only, minus some. That table gives V, J and clone size, and the DNA gave D and trimming. The sample lists around 29,000 clones, approximately 90% seen once, with 5.9% in the top ten. The sequencing sample was made of peripheral blood. V gene TRBV2 combines with J gene TRBJ1-6; D is perhaps TRBD1 (5 bases). The clonotype originates from a human donor in a cohort sampled during active COVID-19. The CDR3 bases are TGTGCCAGCAGTCTTTCGGGGGGAGGCCATTCACCCCTCCACTTT. Translated: CASSLSGGGHSPLHF.